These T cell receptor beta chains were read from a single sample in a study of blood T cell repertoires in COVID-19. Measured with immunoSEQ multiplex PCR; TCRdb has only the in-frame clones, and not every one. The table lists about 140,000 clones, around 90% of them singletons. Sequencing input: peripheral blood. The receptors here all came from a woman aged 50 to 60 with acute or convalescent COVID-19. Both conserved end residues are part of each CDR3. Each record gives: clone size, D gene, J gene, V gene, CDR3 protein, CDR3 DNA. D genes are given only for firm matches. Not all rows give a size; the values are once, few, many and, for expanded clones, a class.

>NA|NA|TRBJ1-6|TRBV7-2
CASSSGPLWSPLHF
TGTGCCAGCAGCTCGGGTCCTTTATGGTCACCCCTCCACTTT
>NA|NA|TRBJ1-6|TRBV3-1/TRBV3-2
CASSQSTSSPLHF
TGTGCCAGCAGCCAGAGCACCTCTTCACCCCTCCACTTT
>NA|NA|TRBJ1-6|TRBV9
CASSDRSTSYNSPLHF
TGTGCCAGCAGCGACAGATCTACCTCCTATAATTCACCCCTCCACTTT
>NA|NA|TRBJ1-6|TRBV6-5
CASRWMEAPLHF
TGTGCCAGCAGATGGATGGAGGCACCCCTCCACTTT
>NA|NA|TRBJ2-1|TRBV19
CASSRAGINEQFF
TGTGCCAGTAGTAGGGCAGGGATTAATGAGCAGTTCTTC
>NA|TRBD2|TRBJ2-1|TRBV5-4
CASSLASGSYNEQFF
TGTGCCAGCAGCTTGGCTAGCGGGAGCTACAATGAGCAGTTCTTC
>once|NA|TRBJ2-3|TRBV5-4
CASSLGPLATDTQYF
TGTGCCAGCAGCTTGGGCCCTCTAGCCACAGATACGCAGTATTTT
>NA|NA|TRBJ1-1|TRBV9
CASSFVGGTEAFF
TGTGCCAGCAGCTTTGTGGGGGGTACTGAAGCTTTCTTT
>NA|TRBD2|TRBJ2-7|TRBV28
CASSTFGLAGGPSYEQYF
TGTGCCAGCAGTACCTTCGGACTAGCGGGGGGCCCCTCCTACGAGCAGTACTTC
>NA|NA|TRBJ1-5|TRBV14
CASSLEVRGSQPQHF
TGTGCCAGCAGCCTCGAGGTAAGGGGCTCTCAGCCCCAGCATTTT
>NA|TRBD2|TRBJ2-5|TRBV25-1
CASSEGGRETQYF
TGTGCCAGCAGTGAGGGAGGGAGGGAGACCCAGTACTTC
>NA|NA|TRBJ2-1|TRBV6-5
CASKDSYNEQFF
TGTGCCAGCAAGGACAGCTACAATGAGCAGTTCTTC
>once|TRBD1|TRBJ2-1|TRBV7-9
CASSLVGQGRYNEQFF
TGTGCCAGCAGCTTAGTGGGACAGGGAAGATACAATGAGCAGTTCTTC
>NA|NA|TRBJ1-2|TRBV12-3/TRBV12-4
CASSLGLEGYTF
TGTGCCAGCAGTTTAGGTCTAGAGGGCTACACCTTC
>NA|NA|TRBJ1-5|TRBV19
CATLSVPYSNQPQHF
TGTGCCACCCTCTCCGTTCCCTATAGCAATCAGCCCCAGCATTTT
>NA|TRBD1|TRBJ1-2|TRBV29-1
CSVATGTGVNYGYTF
TGCAGCGTCGCTACCGGGACAGGAGTCAACTATGGCTACACCTTC
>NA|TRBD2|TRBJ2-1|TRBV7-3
CASSLERLAGYNEQFF
TGTGCCAGCAGCTTAGAGCGACTAGCGGGATACAATGAGCAGTTCTTC
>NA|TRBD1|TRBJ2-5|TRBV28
CASRHDRGRQETQYF
TGTGCCAGCAGGCATGACAGGGGGCGTCAAGAGACCCAGTACTTC
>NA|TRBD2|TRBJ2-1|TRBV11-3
CASSFGGYNEQFF
TGTGCCAGCAGCTTCGGGGGGTACAATGAGCAGTTCTTC
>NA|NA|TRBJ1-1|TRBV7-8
CASSLGDSPAFF
TGTGCCAGCAGCTTAGGAGACAGCCCAGCTTTCTTT
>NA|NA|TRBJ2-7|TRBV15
CATSRVLSGEYEQYF
TGTGCCACCAGCAGGGTCCTTTCGGGGGAGTACGAGCAGTACTTC
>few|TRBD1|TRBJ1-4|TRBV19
CASSIQGTENEKLFF
TGTGCCAGTAGTATCCAGGGGACAGAGAATGAAAAACTGTTTTTT
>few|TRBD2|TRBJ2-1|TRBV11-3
CASSLAPGLAGVDEQFF
TGTGCCAGCAGCTTAGCCCCCGGACTAGCGGGAGTCGATGAGCAGTTCTTC
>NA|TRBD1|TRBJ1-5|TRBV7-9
CASSQTGSDQPQHF
TGTGCCAGCAGCCAGACAGGGTCGGATCAGCCCCAGCATTTT
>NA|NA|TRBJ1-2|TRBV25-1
CATFEGVGGYTF
TGTGCCACCTTTGAAGGGGTTGGAGGCTACACCTTC
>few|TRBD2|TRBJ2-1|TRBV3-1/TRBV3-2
CASSQQTLAGGQNEQFF
TGTGCCAGCAGCCAGCAAACACTAGCGGGGGGACAAAATGAGCAGTTCTTC
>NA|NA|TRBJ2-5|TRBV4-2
CASSLRGIETQYF
TGTGCCAGCAGCCTTAGGGGGATAGAGACCCAGTACTTC
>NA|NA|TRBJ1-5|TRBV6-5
CASSYSSGQPQHF
TGTGCCAGCAGTTACTCGAGCGGGCAGCCCCAGCATTTT
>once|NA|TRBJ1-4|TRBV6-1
CASSEMSFSEKLFF
TGTGCCAGCAGTGAGATGAGCTTTAGTGAAAAACTGTTTTTT
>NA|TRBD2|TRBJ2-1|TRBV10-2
CASRLLAGGFREQFF
TGCGCCAGCAGACTACTAGCGGGAGGGTTCAGAGAGCAGTTCTTC
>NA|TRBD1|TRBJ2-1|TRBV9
CASSATGTAYNEQFF
TGTGCCAGCAGCGCCACCGGGACAGCCTACAATGAGCAGTTCTTC
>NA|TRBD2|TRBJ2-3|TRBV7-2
CASSSRLAGEGTQYF
TGTGCCAGCAGCTCAAGACTAGCGGGAGAGGGCACGCAGTATTTT
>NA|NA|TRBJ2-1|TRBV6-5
CASSTTTAGASEQFF
TGTGCCAGCAGTACAACAACGGCAGGGGCGTCTGAGCAGTTCTTC
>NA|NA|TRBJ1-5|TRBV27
CASSPTGIFDQPQHF
TGTGCCAGCAGTCCTACAGGAATCTTCGATCAGCCCCAGCATTTT
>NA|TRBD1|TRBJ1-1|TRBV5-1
CASSPGTGGEAFF
TGCGCCAGCAGCCCTGGGACAGGGGGAGAAGCTTTCTTT
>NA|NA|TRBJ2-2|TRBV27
CASSFQRVQTGGELFF
TGTGCCAGCAGTTTCCAGAGGGTCCAAACGGGCGGGGAGCTGTTTTTT
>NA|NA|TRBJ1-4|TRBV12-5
CASAEIGQPNEKLFF
TGTGCTAGTGCCGAAATCGGACAGCCTAATGAAAAACTGTTTTTT
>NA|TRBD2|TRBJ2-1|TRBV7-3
CASSFPGTRNEQFF
TGTGCCAGCAGCTTTCCCGGGACTAGGAATGAGCAGTTCTTC
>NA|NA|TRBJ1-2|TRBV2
CASEGTGLRGYTF
TGTGCCAGCGAAGGAACAGGGCTGCGTGGCTACACCTTC
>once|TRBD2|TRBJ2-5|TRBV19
CASSMTSGGALETQYF
TGTGCCAGTAGTATGACTAGCGGGGGGGCCTTAGAGACCCAGTACTTC
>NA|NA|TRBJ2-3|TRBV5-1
CASSFGRSTDTQYF
TGCGCCAGCAGCTTTGGCAGGAGCACAGATACGCAGTATTTT
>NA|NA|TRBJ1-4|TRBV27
CASSFKGGAGEKLFF
TGTGCCAGCAGTTTCAAGGGGGGGGCGGGGGAAAAACTGTTTTTT
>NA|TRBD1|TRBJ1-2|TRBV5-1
CASSLRTGVYGYTF
TGCGCCAGCAGCTTGAGGACAGGGGTCTATGGCTACACCTTC
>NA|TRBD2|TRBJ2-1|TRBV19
CASNPTRRGYNEQFF
TGTGCCAGTAACCCCACGAGGCGGGGGTACAATGAGCAGTTCTTC
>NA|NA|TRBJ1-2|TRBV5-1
CASSFPGLGADYGYTF
TGCGCCAGCAGCTTTCCGGGATTAGGAGCGGACTATGGCTACACCTTC
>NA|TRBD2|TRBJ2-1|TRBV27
CASTPLWGGIYNEQFF
TGTGCCAGCACCCCCCTGTGGGGAGGGATCTACAATGAGCAGTTCTTC
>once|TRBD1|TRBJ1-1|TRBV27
CASRLTGRTEAFF
TGTGCCAGCCGCCTGACAGGGCGAACTGAAGCTTTCTTT
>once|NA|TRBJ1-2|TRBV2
CASSSGQFYGYTF
TGTGCCAGCAGTTCAGGACAGTTCTATGGCTACACCTTC
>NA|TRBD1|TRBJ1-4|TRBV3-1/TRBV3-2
CASSPRDSLATNEKLFF
TGTGCCAGCAGCCCCCGGGACAGCCTAGCAACTAATGAAAAACTGTTTTTT
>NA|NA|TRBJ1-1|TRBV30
CAWLGVMNTEAFF
TGTGCCTGGCTCGGGGTAATGAACACTGAAGCTTTCTTT
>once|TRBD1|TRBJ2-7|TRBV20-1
CSATGAHEQYF
TGCAGTGCCACAGGGGCCCACGAGCAGTACTTC
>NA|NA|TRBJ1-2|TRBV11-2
CASRGVYGYTF
TGTGCCAGCCGGGGGGTCTATGGCTACACCTTC